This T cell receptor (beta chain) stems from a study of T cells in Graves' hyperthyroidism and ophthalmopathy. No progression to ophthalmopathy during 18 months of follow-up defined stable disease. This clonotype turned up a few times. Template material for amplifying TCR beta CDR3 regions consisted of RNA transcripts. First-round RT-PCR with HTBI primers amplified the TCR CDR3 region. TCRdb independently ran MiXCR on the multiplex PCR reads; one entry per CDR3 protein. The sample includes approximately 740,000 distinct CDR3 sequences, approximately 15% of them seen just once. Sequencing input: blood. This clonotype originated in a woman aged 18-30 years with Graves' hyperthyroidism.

The CDR3 sequence: CASSRMEPPGTTVNTEAFF. CDR3 DNA sequence: TGTGCCAGCAGCCGAATGGAACCTCCGGGAACAACTGTGAACACTGAAGCTTTCTTT. V gene TRBV7-3 combines with J gene TRBJ1-1; D is unclear. Trimming shortened V by 5 bases and J by 0 bases, and 25 bases separated the two germline ends. This CDR3 contains 19 residues. From germline, CDR1 is SGHTA and CDR2 FQGTGA.